This TCR beta chain was profiled in a study of Ad26.COV2.S vaccination and SARS-CoV-2 variants. The CDR3 is 16 residues long. The V segment lost 4 bases and the J segment 2 bases; nucleotides outside the gene matches: 9. Looked up from germline, CDR1 is MNHNS and CDR2 is SASEGT. Points on this clone: What it binds is not known.

Specified treatment: some 19 received Ad26.COV2.S at low or high dose, single or two shots; 5 received placebo; per-sample allocation not given. On day 63 after the first injection, vaccine and placebo recipients gave samples. Findings of the study overall: Reported post-vaccination CD8+ and CD4+ T cell responses to spike showed substantial breadth.

This table comes from immunoSEQ multiplex PCR, and its TCRdb copy is limited to in-frame clones, with some not included. The table lists roughly 350,000 clones, 75% to 90% of them singletons. This receptor was identified in a person between 18 and 65 years old who received the Ad26.COV2.S COVID-19 vaccine or a placebo. Specimen: peripheral blood, collected in a trial of Ad26.COV2.S vaccine versus placebo. The chain couples TRBV6-1 to TRBJ2-3, with 7 bases matching TRBD1. The CDR3 protein is CASSARDRTLTDTQYF. The CDR3 nucleotides are TGTGCCAGCAGTGCCCGGGACAGAACCCTCACAGATACGCAGTATTTT.